The rows below give T cell receptor beta chains drawn from one sample of a study of Ad26.COV2.S vaccination and SARS-CoV-2 variants. TCRdb's table, derived via immunoSEQ multiplex PCR, lists solely in-frame clones and lacks some. This repertoire shows roughly 300,000 clones, approximately 86% found once; its top ten account for approximately 12%. The material sequenced was peripheral blood, taken in a trial of Ad26.COV2.S vaccine versus placebo. All receptors derive from a person between 18 and 65 years old who received the Ad26.COV2.S COVID-19 vaccine or a placebo. The CDR3 runs from the conserved cysteine through the conserved F or W. D genes are given only for firm matches. The listing skips clone size in some rows; elsewhere it reads once, few, many or a size class.

j_call clone_size d_call v_call cdr3_nt cdr3_aa
TRBJ2-5 - TRBD1 TRBV5-6 TGTGCCAGCAGCTTGGGACAGGGACCGGAGACCCAGTACTTC CASSLGQGPETQYF
TRBJ2-1 - - TRBV29-1 TGCAGCGTTGAAGGGAGGGACAATGAGCAGTTCTTC CSVEGRDNEQFF
TRBJ1-1 - TRBD1 TRBV13 TGTGCCAGCAGCTCTCAGGGGAGGGGGCGTAACACTGAAGCTTTCTTT CASSSQGRGRNTEAFF
TRBJ2-2 - TRBD1 TRBV5-1 TGCGCCAGCAGCACCACCCGGGACAGGGCTACCGGGGAGCTGTTTTTT CASSTTRDRATGELFF
TRBJ2-2 - - TRBV28 TGTGCCAGCAGTTTGGGACTTTACACCGGGGAGCTGTTTTTT CASSLGLYTGELFF
TRBJ2-7 - - TRBV2 TGTGCCAGCAGCCGATCGGGGGCGAGAGACGAGCAGTACTTC CASSRSGARDEQYF
TRBJ1-2 once TRBD1 TRBV24-1 TGTGCCACCAGTGACCCCGGACAGGGGAAGGGCTACACCTTC CATSDPGQGKGYTF
TRBJ2-7 - - TRBV6-6 TGTGCCATCGGGACCAGCCTCTCCTACGAGCAGTACTTC CAIGTSLSYEQYF
TRBJ2-7 - - TRBV7-2 TGTGCCAGCAGCCTAAACTACGAGCAGTACTTC CASSLNYEQYF
TRBJ2-3 - - TRBV7-9 TGTGCCAGCAGCTTCTCGGCGGCCTCCGGCACAGATACGCAGTATTTT CASSFSAASGTDTQYF
TRBJ2-7 - TRBD1 TRBV6-5 TGTGCCAGCAGTTACGGAACAGGGGGTAGCGTGCAGTACTTC CASSYGTGGSVQYF
TRBJ1-4 - - TRBV5-5 TGTGCCAGCAGCTTTCCCGGGAGGGAACTGTTTTTT CASSFPGRELFF
TRBJ2-5 - - TRBV3-1/TRBV3-2 TGTGCCAGCAGCCCGGGGGTGGGAGAGACCCAGTACTTC CASSPGVGETQYF
TRBJ2-7 - - TRBV9 TGTGCCAGCAGCGTGGAAGGGTCTCCCTCATCGGGGCAGTACTTC CASSVEGSPSSGQYF
TRBJ1-4 - - TRBV5-1 TGCGCCAGCAGCACCCCGGGATCGGAAAAACTGTTTTTT CASSTPGSEKLFF
TRBJ1-5 - - TRBV6-5 TGTGCCAGCAGGCAACTCGATCAGCCCCAGCATTTT CASRQLDQPQHF
TRBJ1-2 - - TRBV24-1 TGTGCCACCGGCCCCGGGGGCGGCTATGGCTACACCTTC CATGPGGGYGYTF
TRBJ2-7 - TRBD2 TRBV5-4 TGTGCCAGCAGCTTGGAAACTAGCGCCTCCTACGAGCAGTACTTC CASSLETSASYEQYF
TRBJ1-1 few - TRBV28 TGTGCCAGCAGTCCCGGACAGAACACTGAAGCTTTCTTT CASSPGQNTEAFF
TRBJ2-7 - - TRBV3-1/TRBV3-2 TGTGCCAGCAGCCAAGATCGCCAGGTTCTGGAGGAGCAGTACTTC CASSQDRQVLEEQYF
TRBJ2-1 once - TRBV19 TGTGCCAGTAGTATCGACAGGATGGGATACAATGAGCAGTTCTTC CASSIDRMGYNEQFF
TRBJ2-7 - TRBD1 TRBV7-9 TGTGCCAGCAGCTTCGAGGACAGGGGGAACGAGCAGTACTTC CASSFEDRGNEQYF
TRBJ2-1 - - TRBV5-1 TGCGCCAGCGCCGGGGGGACAGCCTCCTACAATGAGCAGTTCTTC CASAGGTASYNEQFF
TRBJ2-5 - - TRBV24-1 TGTGCCACCAGTGACGGGGTTCAGGAGACCCAGTACTTC CATSDGVQETQYF
TRBJ1-2 - TRBD1 TRBV25-1 TGTGCCAGCAGTCCCATCAGGGGGGACTATGGCTACACCTTC CASSPIRGDYGYTF
TRBJ2-1 - - TRBV5-4 TGTGCCAGCAGCCCCGAAGCGGGTAATGAGCAGTTCTTC CASSPEAGNEQFF
TRBJ2-3 - TRBD2 TRBV19 TGTGCCAGTAGCCCCGGGACTAGCGGGAGGGCAGATACGCAGTATTTT CASSPGTSGRADTQYF
TRBJ2-7 - - TRBV30 TGTGCCTGGAGTGTAACCGGGGACGAGCAGTACTTC CAWSVTGDEQYF
TRBJ2-3 - - TRBV6-5 TGTGCCAGCATGGGCCCCACAGATACGCAGTATTTT CASMGPTDTQYF
TRBJ1-4 - TRBD1 TRBV11-2 TGTGCCAGCAGCTTGGACAGGGTTAATGAAAAACTGTTTTTT CASSLDRVNEKLFF
TRBJ1-5 few TRBD1 TRBV4-1 TGCGCCAGCAGCGACCTGACAGGGGGGGATAGCAATCAGCCCCAGCATTTT CASSDLTGGDSNQPQHF
TRBJ2-1 - - TRBV20-1 TGCAGTGCTGGCGTCGGCTTTGGGCAGTTCTTC CSAGVGFGQFF
TRBJ1-3 - - TRBV3-1/TRBV3-2 TGTGCCAGCAGCCAACTCCCCCCGGCCATCTCCCGAAACACCATATATTTT CASSQLPPAISRNTIYF
TRBJ2-6 - - TRBV7-9 TGTGCCAGCAGTTCCGGGACGGCTGGGGCCAACGTCCTGACTTTC CASSSGTAGANVLTF
TRBJ1-2 - TRBD1 TRBV7-2 TGTGCCAGCAGTTTGGACAGGGAGAGCTACACCTTC CASSLDRESYTF
TRBJ2-3 - - TRBV6-2/TRBV6-3 TGTGCCAGCAGCCCGAGTACAGATACGCAGTATTTT CASSPSTDTQYF
TRBJ1-2 - - TRBV27 TGTGCCAGCAGTTCCGGGGGGTTCTACACCTTC CASSSGGFYTF
TRBJ2-7 - TRBD1 TRBV5-1 TGCGCCAGCAGCCCCGACCGACAGGGTATCGACGAGCAGTACTTC CASSPDRQGIDEQYF
TRBJ1-2 few TRBD1 TRBV12-3/TRBV12-4 TGTGCCAGCAGTGCAGGGGGCAGCTATGGCTACACCTTC CASSAGGSYGYTF
TRBJ1-6 - - TRBV30 TGTGCCTGGAACCGGCAGGGAGGAGAGTCACCCCTCCACTTT CAWNRQGGESPLHF
TRBJ2-4 - - TRBV13 TGTGCCAGCTCTAACGTCGGGGGGCGAGTAAACATTCAGTACTTC CASSNVGGRVNIQYF
TRBJ1-5 - - TRBV7-2 TGTGCCAGCAGCTTCGTTCACGGGTCGAAGACCCCTAGCAATCAGCCCCAGCATTTT CASSFVHGSKTPSNQPQHF